Listed here are 20 T cell receptor beta chains from one sample, sequenced in a study of CD8+ T cells in alopecia areata. Treatment specified: oral pan-JAK inhibitor, 5-10 mg twice daily. Sequencing used cDNA as its template, made by extracting RNA and reverse transcribing it. The data were produced by immunoSEQ multiplex PCR, yet TCRdb's version contains in-frame clones alone and is incomplete. The sample holds some 210,000 clones; roughly 66% are singletons and the top ten take 1% to 1.5%. The source was CD4+ T cells sorted from blood, collected at approximately week 44, from a patient treated with tofacitinib. Source of these receptors: a human donor with alopecia areata.

This clone was picked up a small number of times. The chain combines TRBV6-5 with TRBJ2-2, with D possibly being TRBD1 (5 bases). Germline-derived CDR1 and CDR2 are MNHEY and SVGAGI. V was clipped by 0 bases and J by 1 base, with 9 bases between them. CDR3 length: 16 residues. CDR3: CASSYSRRVNTGELFF. CDR3 sequence (DNA): TGTGCCAGCAGTTACTCGCGCAGGGTGAACACCGGGGAGCTGTTTTTT.

V usage is TRBV13 and J usage is TRBJ2-1; 11 bases map to TRBD2. J gave up 7 bases and V 4 bases, and 6 bases lay outside the gene matches. CDR1 is PRHDT, CDR2 FYEKMQ, per germline (reference sequence). The CDR3 length is 15 residues. The CDR3 region has the DNA TGTGCCAGCAGCTCCTTTAGCGGGGGGGCGAATGAGCAGTTCTTC. The encoded protein is CASSSFSGGANEQFF.

A note on this clone: This specimen includes other DNA sequences encoding the same CDR3. V usage is TRBV5-1 and J usage is TRBJ2-1; 11 bases are a match to TRBD2. This CDR3 spans 15 amino acids. Germline CDR1 is SGHRS and CDR2 is YFSETQ. V was clipped by 4 bases and J by 5 bases; unmatched bases: 5. Written as DNA, the CDR3 is TGCGCCAGCAGCCCGGGGACTAGCGGTCACAATGAGCAGTTCTTC. Encoded protein: CASSPGTSGHNEQFF.

This rearrangement joins TRBV11-1 to TRBJ2-7, with a possible D match to TRBD1 (5 bases). This CDR3 is built from 13 residues. V lost 3 bases to trimming and J lost 6 bases, with 12 bases between them. The germline V gene encodes CDR1 SGHAT and CDR2 FQDESV (reference sequence). CDR3 in DNA: TGTGCCAGCAGCTTTGGGCAGGGATTCGAGCAGTACTTC. The encoded protein is CASSFGQGFEQYF.

This clone was picked up one time. The rearrangement joins TRBV20-1 to TRBJ2-7; 7 nucleotides align to TRBD1. V lost 6 bases and J lost 13; bases outside the gene matches: 12. This CDR3 has 11 amino acids. CDR1 is DFQATT and CDR2 is SNEGSKA in the germline V gene (reference sequence). As DNA, the CDR3 is TGCAGTGCGCTGACAGGGCCCATCAGCTACTTC. Protein product: CSALTGPISYF.

The V and J genes are TRBV6-5 and TRBJ1-5; no clear D. This CDR3 has 12 residues. Trimming shortened V by 5 bases and J by 9 bases, and 11 bases separated the two germline ends. Germline values: CDR1 MNHEY, CDR2 SVGAGI. The CDR3, as DNA: TGTGCCAGCAGTGCCACTCACAGGCCCCAGCATTTT. This codes for CASSATHRPQHF.

As regards this clone: Other DNA sequences in this specimen translate into the identical CDR3. The CDR3 spells CSVDRGRNTEAFF. CDR3 in DNA: TGCAGCGTGGACAGGGGGAGGAACACTGAAGCTTTCTTT. The rearrangement links TRBV29-1 to TRBJ1-1; TRBD1 aligns across 10 bases. Germline lookup yields CDR1 SQVTM and CDR2 ANQGSEA. V dropped 6 bases and J dropped 1; count of bases not matched to a gene: 2. CDR3 length equals 13 residues.

The chain carries TRBV30 and TRBJ1-2; D not resolved. Germline CDR1 GTSNPN, CDR2 SVGIG (reference sequence). The CDR3 sequence is 13 residues long. The germline V and J ends were trimmed by 1 base and 5 bases, with 11 bases remaining between them. CDR3 protein: CAWSGDGWYGYTF. The CDR3 nucleotides read TGTGCCTGGAGTGGTGACGGGTGGTATGGCTACACCTTC.

V usage is TRBV5-6 and J usage is TRBJ2-3; D is unresolved. This CDR3 contains 18 residues. V lost 0 bases to trimming and J lost 2 bases, with 19 bases between them. Germline values: CDR1 SGHDT, CDR2 YYEEEE. This chain's CDR3 is CASSLGGLSRILTDTQYF. CDR3 nucleotide sequence: TGTGCCAGCAGCTTGGGTGGGTTGTCCAGGATCCTCACAGATACGCAGTATTTT.

The rearrangement uses TRBV27 and TRBJ1-5; the match to TRBD1 covers 9 bases. This CDR3 is built from 17 residues. CDR1 MNHEY and CDR2 SMNVEV come from the germline V gene (reference sequence). V gave up 3 bases and J gave up 4 bases; unmatched junction bases: 10. This chain's CDR3 is CASSLGVGTGRNQPQHF. The CDR3 nucleotides are TGTGCCAGCAGTTTGGGGGTCGGGACAGGGAGAAATCAGCCCCAGCATTTT.

A word on this clone: The sample holds other DNA sequences that translate to the same CDR3. The chain combines TRBV29-1 with TRBJ2-3; D could derive from TRBD1 or TRBD2 (6 bases each). V gave up 3 bases and J gave up 4 bases, with 8 bases separating them. Germline V gene sequence: CDR1 SQVTM, CDR2 ANQGSEA. CDR3 size: 12 residues. The CDR3 DNA reads as TGCAGCGTTGAGGAGGGGGCAGATACGCAGTATTTT. Its translation is CSVEEGADTQYF.

The CDR3, as DNA: TGCAGCGTTGAGACTGGGACAACGCAGTATTTT. Translating it yields CSVETGTTQYF. This rearrangement joins TRBV29-1 to TRBJ2-3; D perhaps matches TRBD1 (6 bases). Between the trimmed V and J ends, which lost 3 bases and 9 bases, there was a span of 10 bases. The CDR3 contains 11 residues. Germline assignment: CDR1 SQVTM and CDR2 ANQGSEA.

The chain uses TRBV6-5 and TRBJ1-6; D not certain. Trimming stripped 6 bases from V and 7 bases from J, with 13 bases between. The CDR3 has 14 amino acids. Germline values: CDR1 MNHEY, CDR2 SVGAGI. The CDR3 reads CASRASSPNSPLHF. CDR3 DNA sequence: TGTGCCAGCAGGGCAAGTAGCCCAAATTCACCCCTCCACTTT.

This sequence joins TRBV29-1 and TRBJ2-5; D remains unclear. Germline assignment: CDR1 SQVTM and CDR2 ANQGSEA. The CDR3 runs 11 residues. Trimming shortened V by 1 base and J by 1 base, and 1 base separated the two germline ends. The CDR3 protein is CSVEVQETQYF. CDR3 coding DNA: TGCAGCGTTGAAGTCCAAGAGACCCAGTACTTC.

The chain recombines TRBV14 with TRBJ1-1; TRBD1 aligns across 7 bases. This CDR3 spans 14 amino acids. With 4 bases clipped from V and 5 bases from J, the junction kept 7 bases outside the gene matches. Germline CDR1 is SGHDN and CDR2 is FVKESK. DNA for the CDR3: TGTGCCAGCAGCCTAGAGGCAGGGGGTACTGAAGCTTTCTTT. As protein: CASSLEAGGTEAFF.

The rearrangement uses TRBV19 and TRBJ2-1; 10 bases match TRBD2. Germline loops: CDR1 LNHDA, CDR2 SQIVND (reference sequence). This CDR3 spans 15 amino acids. V shed 6 bases, J shed 7 bases, and the junction held 9 bases outside the gene matches. The CDR3 coding sequence is TGTGCCAGTAGCCTTAGCGGGGGGATTGGAAATGAGCAGTTCTTC. This translates into CASSLSGGIGNEQFF. Supplemented by reference TRBV19 and TRBJ2-1, the full variable domain reads DGGITQSPKYLFRKEGQNVTLSCEQNLNHDAMYWYRQDPGQGLRLIYYSQIVNDFQKGDIAEGYSVSREKKESFPLTVTSAQKNPTAFYLCASSLSGGIGNEQFFGPGTRLTVL.

DNA of the CDR3: TGCGCCAGCAGCCCAGGGACTAGCGGCACAGATACGCAGTATTTT. This codes for CASSPGTSGTDTQYF. The chain is built from TRBV5-1 and TRBJ2-3; 10 bases agree with TRBD2. Trimming at V came to 4 bases and at J to 1 base, leaving 3 bases not matched to a gene. Germline assignment: CDR1 SGHRS and CDR2 YFSETQ. The CDR3 sequence is 15 residues long.

This chain uses TRBV14 with TRBJ1-1; no clear D. Germline V lookup: CDR1 SGHDN, CDR2 FVKESK. V lost 4 bases, J lost 11 bases, and 14 bases lay in between. This CDR3 is built from 12 residues. CDR3 residues: CASSLNGIRAFF. The CDR3 nucleotides read TGTGCCAGCAGCCTAAACGGGATTCGTGCTTTCTTT.

This clone was picked up one time. V and J are TRBV30 and TRBJ1-1; 7 nucleotides line up with TRBD1. The junction had 6 bases not matched to a gene; V was cut back by 3 bases and J by 2 bases. Germline V CDR1 and CDR2: GTSNPN, SVGIG (reference sequence). The CDR3 runs to 14 residues. CDR3 residues: CAWSWGQSNTEAFF. The CDR3 bases are TGTGCCTGGAGCTGGGGACAGAGTAACACTGAAGCTTTCTTT. The entire variable domain, with the rest obtained from reference TRBV30 and TRBJ1-1, is as follows: SQTIHQWPATLVQPVGSPLSLECTVEGTSNPNLYWYRQAAGRGLQLLFYSVGIGQISSEVPQNLSASRPQDRQFILSSKKLLLSDSGFYLCAWSWGQSNTEAFFGQGTRLTVV.

This clone has a handful of counts. V gene TRBV7-3 combines with J gene TRBJ2-1; D gene unclear. The V gene lost 2 bases and the J gene lost 10 bases, with 15 bases spanning the gap. CDR1 SGHTA and CDR2 FQGTGA come from the germline V gene. The CDR3 sequence is 14 residues long. This chain's CDR3 is CASSLFSGQEEQFF. The CDR3 coding sequence is TGTGCCAGCAGCTTATTTTCAGGCCAGGAGGAGCAGTTCTTC.